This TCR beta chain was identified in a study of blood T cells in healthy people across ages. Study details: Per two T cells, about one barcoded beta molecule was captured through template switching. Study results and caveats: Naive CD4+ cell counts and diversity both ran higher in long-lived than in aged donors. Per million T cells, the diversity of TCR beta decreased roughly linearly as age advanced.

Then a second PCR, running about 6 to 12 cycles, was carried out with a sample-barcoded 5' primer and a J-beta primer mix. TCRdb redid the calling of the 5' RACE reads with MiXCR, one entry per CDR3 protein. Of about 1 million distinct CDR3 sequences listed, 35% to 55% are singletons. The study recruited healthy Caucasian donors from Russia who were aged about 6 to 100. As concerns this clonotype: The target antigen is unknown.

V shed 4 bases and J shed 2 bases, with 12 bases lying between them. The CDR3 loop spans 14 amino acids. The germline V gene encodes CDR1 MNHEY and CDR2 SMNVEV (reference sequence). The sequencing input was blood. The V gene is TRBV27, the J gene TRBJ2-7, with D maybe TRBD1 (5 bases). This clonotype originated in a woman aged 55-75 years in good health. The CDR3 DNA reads TGTGCCAGCAGTTACAGGCGCCAGGCCTACGAGCAGTACTTC. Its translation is CASSYRRQAYEQYF.